The clone carrying this T cell receptor beta chain came up once. The germline CDR1 and CDR2 sequences are SGDLS and YYNGEE. CDR3 length: 14 amino acids. Unmatched junction bases numbered 9, after V lost 4 bases and J lost 7 bases. The data stem from a study of PD-1 and CTLA-4 blockade in melanoma. The assay was immunoSEQ multiplex PCR, and TCRdb's table has in-frame clones only and misses some. The table has 25,000 to 40,000 clones, about nine tenths seen once. The specimen comprised CD8+ T cells from peripheral blood, sampled from a patient given anti-PD-1 treatment. The chain joins TRBV9 to TRBJ1-2, with 8 bases identical to TRBD1. The TCR was taken from a human donor with melanoma. The CDR3 sequence: CASSTSGGGSGYTF. The DNA of the CDR3 is TGTGCCAGCAGCACCTCAGGGGGCGGAAGTGGCTACACCTTC.